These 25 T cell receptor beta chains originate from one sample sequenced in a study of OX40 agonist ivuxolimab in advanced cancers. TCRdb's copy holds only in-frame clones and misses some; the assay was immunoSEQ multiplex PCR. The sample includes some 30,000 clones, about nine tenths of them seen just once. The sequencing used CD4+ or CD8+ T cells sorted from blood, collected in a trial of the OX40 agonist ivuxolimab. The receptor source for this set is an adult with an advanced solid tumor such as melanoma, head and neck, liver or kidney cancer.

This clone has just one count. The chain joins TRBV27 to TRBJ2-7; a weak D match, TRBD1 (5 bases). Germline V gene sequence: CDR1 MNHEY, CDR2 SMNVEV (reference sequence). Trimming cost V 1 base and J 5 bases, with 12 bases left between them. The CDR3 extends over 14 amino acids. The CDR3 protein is CASSLWGSHDEQYF. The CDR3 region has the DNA TGTGCCAGCAGTTTATGGGGCAGCCACGACGAGCAGTACTTC.

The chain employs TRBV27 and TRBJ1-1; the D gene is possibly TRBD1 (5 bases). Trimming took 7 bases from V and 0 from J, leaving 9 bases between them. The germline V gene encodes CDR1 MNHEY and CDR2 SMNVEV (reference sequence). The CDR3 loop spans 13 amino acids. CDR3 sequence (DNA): TGTGCCAGCAAGGGAGGGGTGAACACTGAAGCTTTCTTT. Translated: CASKGGVNTEAFF.

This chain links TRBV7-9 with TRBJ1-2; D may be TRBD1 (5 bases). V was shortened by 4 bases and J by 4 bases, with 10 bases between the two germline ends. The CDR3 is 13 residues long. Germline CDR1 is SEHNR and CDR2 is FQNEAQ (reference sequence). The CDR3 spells CASSYTGAYGYTF. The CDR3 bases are TGTGCCAGCAGCTATACCGGGGCCTATGGCTACACCTTC.

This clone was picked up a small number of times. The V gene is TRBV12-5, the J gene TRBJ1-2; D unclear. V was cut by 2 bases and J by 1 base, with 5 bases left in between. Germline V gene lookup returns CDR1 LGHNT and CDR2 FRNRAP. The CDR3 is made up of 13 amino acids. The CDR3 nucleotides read TGTGCTAGTGGTTTGTACAGTAACTATGGCTACACCTTC. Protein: CASGLYSNYGYTF.

The CDR3 region is CASGDKNYEQYF. CDR3 in DNA: TGTGCCAGTGGGGACAAGAACTACGAGCAGTACTTC. V usage is TRBV6-6 and J usage is TRBJ2-7; possibly TRBD1 for D (6 bases). Germline assignment: CDR1 MNHNY and CDR2 SVGAGI (reference sequence). This CDR3 is 12 amino acids long. Trimming stripped 9 bases from V and 3 bases from J, with 12 bases between.

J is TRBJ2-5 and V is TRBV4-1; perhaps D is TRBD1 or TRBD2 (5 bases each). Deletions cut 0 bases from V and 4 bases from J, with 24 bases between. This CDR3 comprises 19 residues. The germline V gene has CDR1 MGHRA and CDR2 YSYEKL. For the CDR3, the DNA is TGCGCCAGCAGCCAAGATCGGGGCTCCCCCGGGAATACCGGAGAGACCCAGTACTTC. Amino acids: CASSQDRGSPGNTGETQYF.

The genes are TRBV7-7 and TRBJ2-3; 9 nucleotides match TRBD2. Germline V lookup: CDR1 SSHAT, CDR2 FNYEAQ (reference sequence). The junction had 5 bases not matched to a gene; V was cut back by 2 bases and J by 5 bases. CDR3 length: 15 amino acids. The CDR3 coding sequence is TGTGCCAGCAGCTTACAGGCGGGGGGGCAAGATACGCAGTATTTT. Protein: CASSLQAGGQDTQYF.

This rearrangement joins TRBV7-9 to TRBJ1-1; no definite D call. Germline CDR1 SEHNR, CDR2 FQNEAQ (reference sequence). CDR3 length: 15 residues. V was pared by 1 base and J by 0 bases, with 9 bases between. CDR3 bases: TGTGCCAGCAGCTTAGAAAGGAGCATGAACACTGAAGCTTTCTTT. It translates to CASSLERSMNTEAFF.

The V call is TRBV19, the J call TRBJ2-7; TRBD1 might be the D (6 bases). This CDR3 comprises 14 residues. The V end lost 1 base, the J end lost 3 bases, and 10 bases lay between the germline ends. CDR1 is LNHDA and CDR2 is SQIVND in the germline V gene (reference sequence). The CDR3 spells CASSIGTDDYEQYF. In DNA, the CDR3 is TGTGCCAGTAGTATAGGGACAGACGACTACGAGCAGTACTTC.

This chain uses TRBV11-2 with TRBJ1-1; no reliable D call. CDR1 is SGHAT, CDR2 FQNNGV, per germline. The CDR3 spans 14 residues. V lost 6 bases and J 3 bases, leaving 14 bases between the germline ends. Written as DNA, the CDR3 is TGTGCCAGCAGTCCCGGCGGAGGCTACACTGAAGCTTTCTTT. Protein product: CASSPGGGYTEAFF.

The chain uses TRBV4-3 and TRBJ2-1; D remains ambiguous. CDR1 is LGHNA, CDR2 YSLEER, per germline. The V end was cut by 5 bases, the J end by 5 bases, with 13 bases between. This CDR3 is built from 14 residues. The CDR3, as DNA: TGCGCCAGCAGCGCCGTAGTGGGCGACAATGAGCAGTTCTTC. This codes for CASSAVVGDNEQFF.

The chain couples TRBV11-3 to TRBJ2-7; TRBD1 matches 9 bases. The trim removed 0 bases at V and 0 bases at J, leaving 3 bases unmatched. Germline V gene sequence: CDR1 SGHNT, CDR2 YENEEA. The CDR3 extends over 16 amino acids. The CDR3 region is CASSLDGQGSSYEQYF. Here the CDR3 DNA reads TGTGCCAGCAGCTTAGACGGACAGGGGAGCTCCTACGAGCAGTACTTC.

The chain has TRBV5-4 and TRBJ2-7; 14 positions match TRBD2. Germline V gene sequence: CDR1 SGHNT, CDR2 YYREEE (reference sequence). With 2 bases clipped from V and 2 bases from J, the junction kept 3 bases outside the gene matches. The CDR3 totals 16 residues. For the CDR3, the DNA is TGTGCCAGCAGCTTCATGGGACTAGCGGGAGCCTACGAGCAGTACTTC. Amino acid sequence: CASSFMGLAGAYEQYF.

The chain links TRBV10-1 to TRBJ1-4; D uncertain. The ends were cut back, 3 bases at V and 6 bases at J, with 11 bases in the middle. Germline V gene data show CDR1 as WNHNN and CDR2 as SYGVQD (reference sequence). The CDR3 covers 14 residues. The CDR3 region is CASSEGQKDEKLFF. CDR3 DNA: TGCGCCAGCAGTGAAGGGCAAAAGGATGAAAAACTGTTTTTT.

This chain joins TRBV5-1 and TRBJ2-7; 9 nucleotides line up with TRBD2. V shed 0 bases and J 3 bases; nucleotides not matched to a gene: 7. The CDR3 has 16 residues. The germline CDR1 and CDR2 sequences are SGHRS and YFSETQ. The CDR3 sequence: CASSLEWREGRYEQYF. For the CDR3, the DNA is TGCGCCAGCAGCTTGGAATGGCGGGAGGGCCGCTACGAGCAGTACTTC.

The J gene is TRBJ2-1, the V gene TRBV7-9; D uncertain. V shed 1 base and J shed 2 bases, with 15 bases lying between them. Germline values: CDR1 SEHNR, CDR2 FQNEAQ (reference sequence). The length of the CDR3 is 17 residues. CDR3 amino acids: CASSLVQVIGAYNEQFF. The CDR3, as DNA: TGTGCCAGCAGCTTAGTTCAGGTAATAGGAGCCTACAATGAGCAGTTCTTC.

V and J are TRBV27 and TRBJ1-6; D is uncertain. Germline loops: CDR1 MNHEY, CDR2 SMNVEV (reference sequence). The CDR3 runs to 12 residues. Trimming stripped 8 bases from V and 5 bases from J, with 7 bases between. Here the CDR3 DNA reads TGTGCCAGCTCCCTCAATAATTCACCCCTCCACTTT. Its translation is CASSLNNSPLHF.

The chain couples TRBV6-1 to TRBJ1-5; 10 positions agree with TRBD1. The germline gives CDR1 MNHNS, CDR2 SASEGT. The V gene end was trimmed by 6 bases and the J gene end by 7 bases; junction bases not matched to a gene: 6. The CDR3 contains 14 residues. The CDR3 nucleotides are TGTGCCAGCAGATCCGGGACAGGGGCCCAGCCCCAGCATTTT. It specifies CASRSGTGAQPQHF.

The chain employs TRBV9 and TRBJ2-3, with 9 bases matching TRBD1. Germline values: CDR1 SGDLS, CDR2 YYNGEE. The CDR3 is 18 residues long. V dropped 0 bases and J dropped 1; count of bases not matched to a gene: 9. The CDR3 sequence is CASSVANTGGVGTDTQYF. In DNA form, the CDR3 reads TGTGCCAGCAGCGTAGCGAACACAGGGGGCGTCGGCACAGATACGCAGTATTTT.

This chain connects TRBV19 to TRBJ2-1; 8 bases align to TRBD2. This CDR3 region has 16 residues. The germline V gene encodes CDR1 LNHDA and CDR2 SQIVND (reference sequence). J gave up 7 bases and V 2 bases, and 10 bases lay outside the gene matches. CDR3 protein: CASSISGAGVYNEQFF. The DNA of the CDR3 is TGTGCCAGTAGTATAAGCGGAGCGGGAGTTTATAATGAGCAGTTCTTC.

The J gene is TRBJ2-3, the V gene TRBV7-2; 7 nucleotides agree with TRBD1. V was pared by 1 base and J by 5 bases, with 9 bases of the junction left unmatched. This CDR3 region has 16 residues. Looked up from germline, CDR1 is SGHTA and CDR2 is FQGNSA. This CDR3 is CASSLDRQGAGDTQYF. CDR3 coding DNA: TGTGCCAGCAGCTTAGATAGACAGGGTGCGGGAGATACGCAGTATTTT.

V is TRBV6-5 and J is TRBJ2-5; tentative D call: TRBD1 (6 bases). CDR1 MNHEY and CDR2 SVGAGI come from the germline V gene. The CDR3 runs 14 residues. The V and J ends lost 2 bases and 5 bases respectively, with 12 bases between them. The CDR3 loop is CASSYGQSYETQYF. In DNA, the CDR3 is TGTGCCAGCAGTTACGGACAGTCCTACGAGACCCAGTACTTC.

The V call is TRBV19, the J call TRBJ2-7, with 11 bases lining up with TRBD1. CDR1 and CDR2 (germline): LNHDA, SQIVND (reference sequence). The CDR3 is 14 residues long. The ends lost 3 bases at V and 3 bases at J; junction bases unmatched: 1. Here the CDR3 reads CASSMGTGGYEQYF. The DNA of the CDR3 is TGTGCCAGTAGTATGGGGACAGGGGGCTACGAGCAGTACTTC.

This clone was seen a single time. CDR3: CASSSDSTPAETQYF. CDR3 sequence (DNA): TGTGCCAGCAGCTCGGACAGCACTCCTGCGGAGACCCAGTACTTC. V and J are TRBV7-3 and TRBJ2-5; the D gene is possibly TRBD1 (6 bases). V was shortened by 4 bases and J by 5 bases, with 17 bases between the two germline ends. CDR1 and CDR2 from the germline V gene are SGHTA and FQGTGA. This CDR3 spans 15 amino acids.

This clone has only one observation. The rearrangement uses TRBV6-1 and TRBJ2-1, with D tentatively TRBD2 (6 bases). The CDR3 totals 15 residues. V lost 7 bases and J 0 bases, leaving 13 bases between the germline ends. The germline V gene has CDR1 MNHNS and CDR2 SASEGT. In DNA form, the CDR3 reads TGTGCCAGCACCTTGGCGGGGAGCTCCTACAATGAGCAGTTCTTC. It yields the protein CASTLAGSSYNEQFF.